One and the same sample provided the 13 T cell receptor beta chains below, sequenced in a study of cytomegalovirus exposure and HLA in healthy donors. A multiplex PCR was run with 60 Vbeta primers and 13 Jbeta primers. Assay used: immunoSEQ multiplex PCR; TCRdb lists only in-frame clones, some missing. Of 200,000 to 250,000 clones listed, about 75% are singletons. Sequenced input: PBMCs. These receptors were collected from a woman in her twenties or thirties in good health and CMV-seronegative.

The DNA of the CDR3 is TGTGCCAGCAGTTTATTCGGGGGAAGGAGCAATCAGCCCCAGCATTTT. It encodes CASSLFGGRSNQPQHF. V is TRBV27 and J is TRBJ1-5, with D tentatively TRBD1 (5 bases). Trimming shortened V by 1 base and J by 1 base, and 11 bases separated the two germline ends. CDR1 is MNHEY and CDR2 is SMNVEV in the germline V gene (reference sequence). This CDR3 comprises 16 residues.

The chain has TRBV29-1 and TRBJ2-7; TRBD2 matches at 7 bases. This CDR3 is 14 amino acids long. V lost 0 bases, J lost 6 bases, and 8 bases stayed unmatched. Germline CDR1 reads SQVTM; CDR2 reads ANQGSEA. The CDR3 is CSVEDGLWGGEQYF. CDR3 nucleotides: TGCAGCGTTGAAGACGGCCTCTGGGGGGGCGAGCAGTACTTC.

The CDR3 DNA reads TGTGCCAGCAGCCTTAGCGGGGGCGCGAACACCGGGGAGCTGTTTTTT. It is translated as CASSLSGGANTGELFF. V and J are TRBV9 and TRBJ2-2, with 9 positions matching TRBD2. Germline-derived CDR1 and CDR2 are SGDLS and YYNGEE. V lost 4 bases and J lost 0; bases outside the gene matches: 4. The CDR3 has 16 residues.

The chain links TRBV7-9 to TRBJ1-1; the D is unclear. The CDR3 covers 12 residues. V was trimmed by 2 bases and J by 7 bases, leaving 8 bases between them. Germline-derived CDR1 and CDR2 are SEHNR and FQNEAQ (reference sequence). CDR3 sequence: CASSLNRFEAFF. The CDR3 DNA reads as TGTGCCAGCAGCTTAAACAGATTTGAAGCTTTCTTT.

V and J are TRBV30 and TRBJ1-5; 8 positions agree with TRBD1. CDR1 GTSNPN and CDR2 SVGIG come from the germline V gene (reference sequence). The CDR3 covers 17 residues. V dropped 1 base and J dropped 7; count of bases not matched to a gene: 15. CDR3 loop: CAWSALQGVGVGQPQHF. Here the CDR3 DNA reads TGTGCCTGGAGTGCCTTACAGGGGGTTGGGGTTGGACAGCCCCAGCATTTT. Looking up the rest from reference TRBV30 and TRBJ1-5 gives the full variable domain: SQTIHQWPATLVQPVGSPLSLECTVEGTSNPNLYWYRQAAGRGLQLLFYSVGIGQISSEVPQNLSASRPQDRQFILSSKKLLLSDSGFYLCAWSALQGVGVGQPQHFGDGTRLSIL.

This sequence joins TRBV6-1 and TRBJ2-5; the match to TRBD1 covers 7 bases. Trimming cost V 10 bases and J 1 base; bases outside gene matches: 9. The CDR3 has 14 amino acids. Germline CDR1 reads MNHNS; CDR2 reads SASEGT. In nucleotides, the CDR3 is TGTGCCACGTCTCCGGGACAGATCCAAGAGACCCAGTACTTC. It is translated as CATSPGQIQETQYF.

The CDR3 DNA reads as TGTGCCAGTAGTCCCCGGGGAAATCAGCCCCAGCATTTT. Translated: CASSPRGNQPQHF. The chain has TRBV19 and TRBJ1-5; D gene uncertain. Trimming shortened V by 5 bases and J by 4 bases, and 9 bases separated the two germline ends. Germline V gene sequence: CDR1 LNHDA, CDR2 SQIVND (reference sequence). There are 13 residues in the CDR3.

The chain has TRBV7-9 and TRBJ2-1, with a possible D match to TRBD1 (6 bases). Germline loops: CDR1 SEHNR, CDR2 FQNEAQ (reference sequence). Trimming left V 5 bases short and J 0 bases short, with 14 bases between. The CDR3 sequence is 16 residues long. As DNA, the CDR3 is TGTGCCAGCAGCCTTGGGGACACGAGCTCCTACAATGAGCAGTTCTTC. Translating gives CASSLGDTSSYNEQFF. Variable domain in full (rest from reference TRBV7-9 and TRBJ2-1): DTGVSQNPRHKITKRGQNVTFRCDPISEHNRLYWYRQTLGQGPEFLTYFQNEAQLEKSRLLSDRFSAERPKGSFSTLEIQRTEQGDSAMYLCASSLGDTSSYNEQFFGPGTRLTVL.

The rearrangement uses TRBV6-5 and TRBJ1-1; the D is unclear. CDR3 length equals 15 residues. Germline V gene lookup returns CDR1 MNHEY and CDR2 SVGAGI. V was pared by 2 bases and J by 4 bases, with 14 bases between. The CDR3 reads CASSYRTARTTEAFF. The CDR3 DNA is TGTGCCAGCAGTTACAGGACTGCAAGGACCACTGAAGCTTTCTTT.

This clone was seen once. The CDR3 is CASSYPARGVDETQYF. DNA for the CDR3: TGTGCCAGCAGCTACCCCGCCAGGGGCGTTGATGAGACCCAGTACTTC. This sequence joins TRBV7-9 and TRBJ2-5, with D tentatively TRBD1 (6 bases). There are 16 residues in the CDR3. CDR1 and CDR2 (germline): SEHNR, FQNEAQ (reference sequence). Trimming stripped 4 bases from V and 5 bases from J, with 20 bases between.

In its sample, this clone was seen a few times. This chain connects TRBV9 to TRBJ2-3, with a possible D match to TRBD2 (6 bases). CDR3 length: 18 residues. Between the trimmed V and J ends, which lost 3 bases and 4 bases, there was a span of 24 bases. Looked up from germline, CDR1 is SGDLS and CDR2 is YYNGEE. CDR3 sequence: CASSAHPGELARADTQYF. The CDR3 DNA reads as TGTGCCAGCAGCGCCCACCCGGGGGAACTGGCACGGGCAGATACGCAGTATTTT.

The chain employs TRBV4-1 and TRBJ2-1; 10 positions agree with TRBD2. CDR1 and CDR2 (germline): MGHRA, YSYEKL. V trimming: 1 base; J trimming: 1 base; junction bases outside the gene matches: 7. This CDR3 is built from 18 residues. CDR3 amino acids: CASSQVRTSGASYNEQFF. The CDR3 nucleotides read TGCGCCAGCAGCCAAGTTCGGACTAGCGGAGCATCCTACAATGAGCAGTTCTTC.

The DNA for the CDR3 is TGTGCCAGTAGTGGGACAGGGAGAGGGACTGAAGCTTTCTTT. Encoded protein: CASSGTGRGTEAFF. The gene calls are TRBV19 and TRBJ1-1; the match to TRBD1 covers 9 bases. The CDR3 has 14 residues. Germline V gene data show CDR1 as LNHDA and CDR2 as SQIVND (reference sequence). J gave up 5 bases and V 5 bases, and 6 bases lay outside the gene matches.